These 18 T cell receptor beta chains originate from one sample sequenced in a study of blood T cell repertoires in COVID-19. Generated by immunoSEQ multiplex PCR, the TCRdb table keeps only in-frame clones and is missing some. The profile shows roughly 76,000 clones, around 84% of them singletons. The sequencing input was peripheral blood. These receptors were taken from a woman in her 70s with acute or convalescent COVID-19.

The CDR3 nucleotides read TGTGCCAGTACTCCCCCTGGTTACAGCTATAGCAATCAGCCCCAGCATTTT. Protein sequence: CASTPPGYSYSNQPQHF. This sequence joins TRBV19 and TRBJ1-5, with D hard to call. V lost 7 bases to trimming and J lost 0 bases, with 19 bases between them. The V gene's germline CDR1 is LNHDA and CDR2 SQIVND (reference sequence). There are 17 residues in the CDR3.

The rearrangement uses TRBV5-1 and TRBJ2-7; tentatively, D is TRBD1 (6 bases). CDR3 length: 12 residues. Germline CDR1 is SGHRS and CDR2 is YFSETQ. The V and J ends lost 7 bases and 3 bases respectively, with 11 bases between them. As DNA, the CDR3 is TGCGCCAGCGGCCGGGACAACTACGAGCAGTACTTC. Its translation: CASGRDNYEQYF.

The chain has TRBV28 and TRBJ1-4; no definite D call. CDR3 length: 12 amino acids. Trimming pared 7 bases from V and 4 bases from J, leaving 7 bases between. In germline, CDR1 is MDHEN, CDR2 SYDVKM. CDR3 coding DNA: TGTGCCAGCAAACAAGTTAATGAAAAACTGTTTTTT. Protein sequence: CASKQVNEKLFF.

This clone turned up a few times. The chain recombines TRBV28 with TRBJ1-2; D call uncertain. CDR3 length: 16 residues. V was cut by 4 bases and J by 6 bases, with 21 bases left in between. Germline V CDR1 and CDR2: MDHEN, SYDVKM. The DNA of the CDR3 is TGTGCCAGCAGTTCAACTGGACCTCGGGAGAGGGATGGCTACACCTTC. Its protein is CASSSTGPRERDGYTF.

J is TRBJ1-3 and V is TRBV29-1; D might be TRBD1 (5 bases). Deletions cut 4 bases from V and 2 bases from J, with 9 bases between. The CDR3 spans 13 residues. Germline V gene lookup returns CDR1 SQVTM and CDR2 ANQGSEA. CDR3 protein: CSVAGGTGNTIYF. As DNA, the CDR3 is TGCAGCGTTGCCGGGGGGACTGGAAACACCATATATTTT.

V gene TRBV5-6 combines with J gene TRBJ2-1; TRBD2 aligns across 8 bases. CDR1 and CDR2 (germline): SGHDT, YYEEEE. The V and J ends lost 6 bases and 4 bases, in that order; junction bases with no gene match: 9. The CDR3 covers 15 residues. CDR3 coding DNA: TGTGCCAGCACCCAGGGCGGGAGGTCGTACAATGAGCAGTTCTTC. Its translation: CASTQGGRSYNEQFF.

The CDR3 nucleotides are TGTGCCAGCAGCTCTCGCGGGAGCGGTTTCACCGGGGAGCTGTTTTTT. Translating it yields CASSSRGSGFTGELFF. This rearrangement joins TRBV7-9 to TRBJ2-2; 7 bases match TRBD2. CDR3 size: 16 residues. Germline values: CDR1 SEHNR, CDR2 FQNEAQ (reference sequence). The junction had 9 bases not matched to a gene; V was cut back by 4 bases and J by 4 bases.

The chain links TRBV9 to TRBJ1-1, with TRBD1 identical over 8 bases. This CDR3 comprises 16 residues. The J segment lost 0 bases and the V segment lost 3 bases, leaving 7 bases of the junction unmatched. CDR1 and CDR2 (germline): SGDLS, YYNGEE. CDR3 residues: CASSEHATGVNTEAFF. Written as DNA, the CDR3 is TGTGCCAGCAGCGAACACGCGACAGGGGTGAACACTGAAGCTTTCTTT.

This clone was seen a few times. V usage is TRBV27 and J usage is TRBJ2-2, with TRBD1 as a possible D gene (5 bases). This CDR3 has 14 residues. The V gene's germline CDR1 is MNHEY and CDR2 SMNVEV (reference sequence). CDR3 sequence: CATRVQVNTGELFF. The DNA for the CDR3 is TGTGCTACCAGGGTGCAGGTTAACACCGGGGAGCTGTTTTTT.

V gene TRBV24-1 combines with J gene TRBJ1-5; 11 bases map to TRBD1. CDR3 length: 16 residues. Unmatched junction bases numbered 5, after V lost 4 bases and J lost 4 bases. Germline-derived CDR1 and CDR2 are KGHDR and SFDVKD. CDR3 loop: CATSETGTGGNQPQHF. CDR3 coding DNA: TGTGCCACCAGTGAAACCGGGACAGGGGGGAATCAGCCCCAGCATTTT.

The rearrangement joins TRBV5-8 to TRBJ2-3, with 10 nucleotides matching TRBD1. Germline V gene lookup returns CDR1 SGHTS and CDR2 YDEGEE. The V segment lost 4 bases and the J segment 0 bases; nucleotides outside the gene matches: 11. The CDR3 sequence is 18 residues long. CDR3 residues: CASSQGTGEETSTDTQYF. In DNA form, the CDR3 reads TGTGCCAGCAGCCAAGGGACAGGGGAAGAAACTAGCACAGATACGCAGTATTTT.

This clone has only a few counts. The CDR3 coding sequence is TGTGCCAGCAGCCAAGCCACTCTAGCGGGAGGGATCACAGATACGCAGTATTTT. It translates to CASSQATLAGGITDTQYF. The chain carries TRBV14 and TRBJ2-3, with 12 positions matching TRBD2. Trimming took 1 base from V and 2 from J; bases not matched to a gene: 7. In germline, CDR1 is SGHDN, CDR2 FVKESK. The CDR3 contains 18 residues.

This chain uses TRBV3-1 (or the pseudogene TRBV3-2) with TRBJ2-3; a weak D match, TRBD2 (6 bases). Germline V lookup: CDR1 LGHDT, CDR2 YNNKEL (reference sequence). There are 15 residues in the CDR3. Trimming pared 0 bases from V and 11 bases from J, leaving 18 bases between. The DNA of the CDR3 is TGTGCCAGCAGCCAAGATGCGGTCGTTGGGCGGGAGCAGTATTTT. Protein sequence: CASSQDAVVGREQYF.

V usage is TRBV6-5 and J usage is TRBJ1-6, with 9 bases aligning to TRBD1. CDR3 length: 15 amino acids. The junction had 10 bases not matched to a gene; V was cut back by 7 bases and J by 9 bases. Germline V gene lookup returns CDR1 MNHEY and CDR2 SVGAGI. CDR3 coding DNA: TGTGCCAGCATCCCCGGGACAGGGCCGGGTTCACCCCTCCACTTT. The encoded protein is CASIPGTGPGSPLHF.

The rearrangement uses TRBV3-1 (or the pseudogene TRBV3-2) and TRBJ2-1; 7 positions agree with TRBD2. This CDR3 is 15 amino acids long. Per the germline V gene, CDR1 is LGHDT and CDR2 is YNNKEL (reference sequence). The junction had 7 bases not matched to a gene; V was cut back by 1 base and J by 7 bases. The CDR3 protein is CASSQVRSGKNEQFF. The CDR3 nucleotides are TGTGCCAGCAGCCAAGTCCGAAGCGGGAAAAATGAGCAGTTCTTC.

CDR3 DNA sequence: TGTGCCAGCAGCTTAGTAGCAGACTATTACAATGAGCAGTTCTTC. Encoded protein: CASSLVADYYNEQFF. The genes are TRBV11-2 and TRBJ2-1, with a tentative D call TRBD2 (5 bases). CDR3 length: 15 amino acids. Trimming stripped 1 base from V and 4 bases from J, with 11 bases between. Germline lookup yields CDR1 SGHAT and CDR2 FQNNGV.

CDR3: CASSQDWSVMNTEAFF. The DNA for the CDR3 is TGTGCCAGCAGCCAAGATTGGTCGGTCATGAACACTGAAGCTTTCTTT. The chain carries TRBV3-1 (or the pseudogene TRBV3-2) and TRBJ1-1; D gene uncertain. Looked up from germline, CDR1 is LGHDT and CDR2 is YNNKEL (reference sequence). Deletions cut 0 bases from V and 0 bases from J, with 11 bases between. The CDR3 runs 16 residues.

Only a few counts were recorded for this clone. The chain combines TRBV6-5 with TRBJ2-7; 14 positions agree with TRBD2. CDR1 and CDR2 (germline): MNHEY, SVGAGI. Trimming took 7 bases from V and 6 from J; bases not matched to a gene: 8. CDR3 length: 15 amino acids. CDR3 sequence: CASKGLAGVGLEQYF. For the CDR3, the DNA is TGTGCCAGCAAGGGACTAGCGGGAGTCGGGCTCGAGCAGTACTTC.